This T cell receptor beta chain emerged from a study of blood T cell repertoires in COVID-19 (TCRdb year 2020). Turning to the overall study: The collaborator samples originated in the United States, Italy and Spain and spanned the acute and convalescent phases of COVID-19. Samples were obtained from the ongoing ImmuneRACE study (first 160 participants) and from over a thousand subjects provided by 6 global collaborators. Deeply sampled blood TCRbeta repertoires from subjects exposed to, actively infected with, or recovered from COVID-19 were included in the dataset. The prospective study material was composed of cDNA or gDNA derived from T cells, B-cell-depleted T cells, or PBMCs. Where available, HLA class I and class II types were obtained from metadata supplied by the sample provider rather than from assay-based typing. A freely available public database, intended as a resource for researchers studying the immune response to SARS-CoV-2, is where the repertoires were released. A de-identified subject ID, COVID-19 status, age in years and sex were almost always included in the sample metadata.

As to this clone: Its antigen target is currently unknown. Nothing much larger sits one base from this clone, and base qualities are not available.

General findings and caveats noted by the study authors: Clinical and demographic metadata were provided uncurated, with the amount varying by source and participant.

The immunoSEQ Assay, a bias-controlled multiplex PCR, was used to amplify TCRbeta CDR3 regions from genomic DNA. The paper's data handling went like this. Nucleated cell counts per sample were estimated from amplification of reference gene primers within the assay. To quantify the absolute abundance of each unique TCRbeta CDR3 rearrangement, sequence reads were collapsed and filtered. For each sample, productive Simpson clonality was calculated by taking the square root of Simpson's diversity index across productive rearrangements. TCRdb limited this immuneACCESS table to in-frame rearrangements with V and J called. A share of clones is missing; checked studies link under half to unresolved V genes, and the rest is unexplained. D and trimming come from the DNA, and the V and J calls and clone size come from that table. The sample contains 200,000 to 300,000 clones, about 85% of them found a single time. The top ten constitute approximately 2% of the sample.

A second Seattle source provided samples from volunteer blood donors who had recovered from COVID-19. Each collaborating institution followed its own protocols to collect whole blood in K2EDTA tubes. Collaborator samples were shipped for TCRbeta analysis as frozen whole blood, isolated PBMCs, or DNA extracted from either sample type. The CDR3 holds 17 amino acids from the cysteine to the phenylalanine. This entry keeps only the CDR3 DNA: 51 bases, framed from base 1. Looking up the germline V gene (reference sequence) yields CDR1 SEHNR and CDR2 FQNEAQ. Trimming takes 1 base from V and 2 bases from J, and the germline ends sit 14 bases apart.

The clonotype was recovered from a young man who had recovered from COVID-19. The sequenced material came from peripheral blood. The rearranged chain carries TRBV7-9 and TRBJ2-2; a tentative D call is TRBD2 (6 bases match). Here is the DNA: TGTGCCAGCAGCTTAGGAGGGCTAGCGATTAACACCGGGGAGCTGTTTTTT. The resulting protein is CASSLGGLAINTGELFF.